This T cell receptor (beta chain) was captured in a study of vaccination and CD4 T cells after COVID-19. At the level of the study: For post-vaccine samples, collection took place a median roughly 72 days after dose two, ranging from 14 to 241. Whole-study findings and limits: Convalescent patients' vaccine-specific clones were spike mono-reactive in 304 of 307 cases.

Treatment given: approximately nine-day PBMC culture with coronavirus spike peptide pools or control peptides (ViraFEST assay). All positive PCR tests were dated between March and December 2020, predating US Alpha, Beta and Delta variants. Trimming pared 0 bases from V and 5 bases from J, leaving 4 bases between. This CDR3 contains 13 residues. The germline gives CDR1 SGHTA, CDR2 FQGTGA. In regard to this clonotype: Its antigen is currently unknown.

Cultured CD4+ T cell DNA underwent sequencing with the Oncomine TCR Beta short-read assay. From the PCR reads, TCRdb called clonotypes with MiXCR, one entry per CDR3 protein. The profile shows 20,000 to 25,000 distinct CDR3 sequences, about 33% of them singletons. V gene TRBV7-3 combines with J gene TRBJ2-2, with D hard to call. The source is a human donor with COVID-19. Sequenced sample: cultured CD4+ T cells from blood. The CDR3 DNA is TGTGCCAGCAGCTTAACCGTGACCGGGGAGCTGTTTTTT. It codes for CASSLTVTGELFF.